These T cell receptor beta chains were read from a single sample in a study of shared clonotypes between healthy human individuals. Clones were sequenced by immunoSEQ multiplex PCR, and TCRdb holds only the in-frame ones, with some missing. This table holds 2.5 million or so clones, approximately 92% found once. Source material: naive CD4+ T cells sorted from blood. The receptors come from a young man in good health. CDR3s include the opening cysteine and the closing phenylalanine or tryptophan. Some rows mark clone size as missing; the rest say once, few, many or name a class of expanded clone.

clone size: NA
V gene: TRBV7-2
J gene: TRBJ1-2
CDR3 protein: CASSLASAAPRSGYTF

clone size: NA
V gene: TRBV11-2
J gene: TRBJ2-3
CDR3 protein: CASSPHRAGDTQYF

clone size: NA
V gene: TRBV5-4
J gene: TRBJ2-7
CDR3 protein: CASSPAGGGPWEQYF

clone size: NA
V gene: TRBV6-1
J gene: TRBJ2-7
CDR3 protein: CATLVGGAGEQYF

clone size: NA
V gene: TRBV30
J gene: TRBJ1-5
CDR3 protein: CAWSSGNQPQHF

clone size: NA
V gene: TRBV6-5
J gene: TRBJ1-6
CDR3 protein: CASTKRDRGRSPLHF

clone size: NA
V gene: TRBV28
J gene: TRBJ1-5
CDR3 protein: CASRSSGEKPGPQHF

clone size: NA
V gene: TRBV27
J gene: TRBJ1-2
CDR3 protein: CASSRADRWGYTF

clone size: NA
V gene: TRBV29-1
J gene: TRBJ2-1
CDR3 protein: CSVTGLAAYNEQFF

clone size: NA
V gene: TRBV10-1
J gene: TRBJ1-6
CDR3 protein: CASSSGQMNSPLHF

clone size: NA
V gene: TRBV6-1
J gene: TRBJ2-1
CDR3 protein: CASSARGTKYNEQFF

clone size: NA
V gene: TRBV6-1
J gene: TRBJ2-5
CDR3 protein: CASSEMYRVQYF

clone size: NA
V gene: TRBV6-5
J gene: TRBJ1-6
CDR3 protein: CASSSSSYNSPLHF

clone size: once
V gene: TRBV2
J gene: TRBJ2-7
CDR3 protein: CASSYRDKNSYEQYF

clone size: once
V gene: TRBV5-1
J gene: TRBJ2-5
CDR3 protein: CASSLAPTGRETQYF

clone size: NA
V gene: TRBV5-6
J gene: TRBJ2-7
CDR3 protein: CASSRTGPLIYEQYF

clone size: NA
V gene: TRBV2
J gene: TRBJ2-1
CDR3 protein: CAEGGQVAHEQFF

clone size: NA
V gene: TRBV6-5
J gene: TRBJ1-6
CDR3 protein: CASKPARENSPLHF

clone size: NA
V gene: TRBV7-3
J gene: TRBJ1-2
CDR3 protein: CASSLSLDYGYTF

clone size: NA
V gene: TRBV6-1
J gene: TRBJ2-5
CDR3 protein: CASSRSIGGETQYF

clone size: NA
V gene: TRBV9
J gene: TRBJ2-5
CDR3 protein: CASSPGVAGGQETQYF

clone size: NA
V gene: TRBV2
J gene: TRBJ2-3
CDR3 protein: CASRKRGITDTQYF

clone size: once
V gene: TRBV6-5
J gene: TRBJ1-1
CDR3 protein: CASRRQGGAEAFF

clone size: NA
V gene: TRBV7-2
J gene: TRBJ2-5
CDR3 protein: CASSPQAGLETQYF

clone size: NA
V gene: TRBV7-3
J gene: TRBJ2-2
CDR3 protein: CASSRQGAGELFF